This T cell receptor beta chain was captured in a study of vaccination and CD4 T cells after COVID-19. The study sequenced cultured CD4+ T cell DNA using the Oncomine TCR Beta short-read assay. TCRdb re-called the PCR reads with MiXCR, one entry per CDR3 protein. The repertoire holds approximately 20,000 distinct CDR3 sequences, 45% to 55% seen once, with approximately 13% in the top ten. V shed 0 bases and J shed 6 bases, with 9 bases lying between them. This CDR3 spans 13 amino acids. Germline-derived CDR1 and CDR2 are LGHNA and YSLEER. Time point indicated: late sampling 161 to 241 days after vaccination in three convalescent patients. Specified treatment: roughly 11-day PBMC culture with coronavirus spike peptide pools or control peptides (ViraFEST assay). As regards this clonotype: Antigen specificity is unknown.

The receptor was derived from a human donor who had recovered from COVID-19. The rearrangement joins TRBV4-3 to TRBJ2-7; D is undetermined. The source material was CD4+ T cells from blood, cultured in vitro, sampled about 7 months after SARS-CoV-2 vaccination. The CDR3 reads CASSQDGISEQYF. In DNA, the CDR3 is TGCGCCAGCAGCCAAGATGGGATTAGCGAGCAGTACTTC.